This T cell receptor beta chain was profiled in a study of T cell responses to AZD1222 COVID-19 vaccine (dated by TCRdb to the early 2020s). Regarding the complete study: TCR sequencing covered fewer than 250 trial participants: 200 to 220 given two doses of AZD1222 and some 25 given two doses of MenACWY control vaccine. Trial participants were enrolled into age subgroups of 18-55, 56-69 and 70-plus years, which contained roughly 150, 30 and 60 TCR-sequenced participants, respectively. The full study reports these points: Because no day 14 peak-response samples were available, the repertoires could be characterized only after the peak T cell response. Conclusions about previously exposed vaccinees were limited because only a handful of AZD1222 recipients were SARS-CoV-2 seropositive at baseline. Nearly half of unique spike-specific TCRs reportedly recognized epitopes outside regions mutated in the B.1.351 and B.1.1.7 variants. In the small 56-69-year group, the increase in depth fell short of significance, most likely because of low power. CD4 TCRs associated with the vaccine covered the entire spike protein, and the dominant responses were in regions 160-218 and 743-854. A significant rise in spike-specific TCR breadth and depth was observed after two AZD1222 doses relative to day 0 and relative to MenACWY recipients. Participants were mostly white British and included more females than males, and it was suggested by the authors that clonal diversity may have been underestimated.

In the paper's terms, the time point label means: about 28 days (+/-7) after the second vaccine dose. AZD1222 recipients with second doses at about 4 weeks or about 12 weeks were pooled, because spike-specific TCR depth and breadth did not differ between schedules. The vaccinee samples were drawn from two UK trials, COV001 and COV002, one of which was a single-blind randomized controlled phase 2/3 trial testing AZD1222 (ChAdOx1 nCoV-19) in healthy adults. Trial participant PBMC samples were collected at day 0 and day 28 after the second dose for TCRbeta chain sequencing. Concerning this clone itself: Its antigen has not been determined. One end of the junction fails to match germline, which may point to a read error.

The CDR3 regions of human TCRbeta chains were subjected to immunosequencing. As for how the authors treated the data: TCRs in the repertoires were matched against a reference library of SARS-CoV-2-specific TCRs that had been generated with the MIRA antigen-specificity platform. Breadth was defined as the fraction of unique TCRs that were SARS-CoV-2-associated, and depth was defined as the fraction of total T cells that were SARS-CoV-2-associated. Each spike-specific TCR was assigned to its reactive spike region and to a CD4 or CD8 class using the MIRA data. Log10-transformed breadth and depth values were compared by one-way ANOVA with Sidak's multiple comparisons tests. The immuneACCESS repertoire file appears here via TCRdb, limited to in-frame rearrangements. These files lack a portion of the clones; in checked studies, under half of the deficit traces to unresolved V genes, and the cause of the others is not known. The D gene and trimming were derived from the DNA, and the V and J assignments and clone size from that table. Within this sample are under 150,000 clones, with 85% to 95% of them counted one time only. Of the sample, roughly 10% is held by the ten largest clones.

There are 15 amino acids in the CDR3, from cysteine to phenylalanine inclusive. Only CDR3 DNA remains: 45 bases, in frame from the first base. In the germline V gene, CDR1 corresponds to SNHLY and CDR2 to FYNNEI. This sequence originates from an adult who received the AZD1222 COVID-19 vaccine. The chain is assembled from TRBV2 and TRBJ2-2; no confident D gene assignment can be made. Source: peripheral blood, taken 28 days after the second AZD1222 dose. The DNA sequence is TGTGCCAGCAGGGAAGGCCTCGCAAAAACCGGGGAGCTGTTTTTT. It codes for CASREGLAKTGELFF. When the CDR3 is completed using the reference TRBV2 and TRBJ2-2 genes on either side, the full variable domain is EPEVTQTPSHQVTQMGQEVILRCVPISNHLYFYWYRQILGQKVEFLVSFYNNEISEKSEIFDDQFSVERPDGSNFTLKIRSTKLEDSAMYFCASREGLAKTGELFFGEGSRLTVL.